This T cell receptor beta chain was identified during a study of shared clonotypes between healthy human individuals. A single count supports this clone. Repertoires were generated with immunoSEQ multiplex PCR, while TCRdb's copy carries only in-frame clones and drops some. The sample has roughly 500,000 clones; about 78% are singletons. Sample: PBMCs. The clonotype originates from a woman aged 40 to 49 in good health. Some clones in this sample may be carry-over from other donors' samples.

CDR3 sequence: CASSFEGRADTQYF. The CDR3 coding sequence is TGTGCCAGCAGCTTTGAGGGGCGGGCAGATACGCAGTATTTT. The rearrangement uses TRBV7-9 and TRBJ2-3; D may match TRBD1 or TRBD2 (5 bases each). The ends were cut back, 3 bases at V and 4 bases at J, with 11 bases in the middle. Germline CDR1 is SEHNR and CDR2 is FQNEAQ (reference sequence). There are 14 residues in the CDR3.